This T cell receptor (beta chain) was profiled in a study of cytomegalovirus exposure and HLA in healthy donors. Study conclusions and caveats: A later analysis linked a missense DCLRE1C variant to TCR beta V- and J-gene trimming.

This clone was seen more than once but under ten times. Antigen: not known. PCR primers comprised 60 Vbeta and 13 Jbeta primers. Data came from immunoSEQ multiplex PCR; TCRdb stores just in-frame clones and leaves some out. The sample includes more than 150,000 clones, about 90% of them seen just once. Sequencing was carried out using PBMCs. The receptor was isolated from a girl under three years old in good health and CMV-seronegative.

CDR3 sequence reads: CASNAGWDRGYEQYF. CDR3 nucleotides: TGTGCCAGCAATGCAGGTTGGGACAGGGGTTACGAGCAGTACTTC. This chain joins TRBV2 and TRBJ2-7, with 10 bases that match TRBD1. With V trimmed by 7 bases and J by 4 bases, 10 bases remained unmatched. From germline, CDR1 is SNHLY and CDR2 FYNNEI. The CDR3 totals 15 residues.